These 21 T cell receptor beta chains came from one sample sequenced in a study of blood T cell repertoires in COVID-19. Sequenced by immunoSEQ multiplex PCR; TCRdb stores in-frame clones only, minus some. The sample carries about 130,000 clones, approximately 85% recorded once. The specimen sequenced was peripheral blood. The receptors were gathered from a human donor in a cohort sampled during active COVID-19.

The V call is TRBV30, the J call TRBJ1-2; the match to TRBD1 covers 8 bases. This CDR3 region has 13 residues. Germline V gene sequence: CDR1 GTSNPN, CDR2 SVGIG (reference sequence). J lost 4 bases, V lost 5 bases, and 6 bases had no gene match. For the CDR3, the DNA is TGTGCCTGGGGCCCACAGGGGGTCTATGGCTACACCTTC. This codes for CAWGPQGVYGYTF. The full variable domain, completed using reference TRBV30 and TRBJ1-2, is SQTIHQWPATLVQPVGSPLSLECTVEGTSNPNLYWYRQAAGRGLQLLFYSVGIGQISSEVPQNLSASRPQDRQFILSSKKLLLSDSGFYLCAWGPQGVYGYTFGSGTRLTVV.

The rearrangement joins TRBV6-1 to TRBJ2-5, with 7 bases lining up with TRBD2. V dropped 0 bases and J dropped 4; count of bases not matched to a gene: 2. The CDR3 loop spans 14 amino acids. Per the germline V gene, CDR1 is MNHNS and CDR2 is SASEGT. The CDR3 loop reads CASSEAWGGETQYF. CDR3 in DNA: TGTGCCAGCAGTGAAGCCTGGGGGGGAGAGACCCAGTACTTC.

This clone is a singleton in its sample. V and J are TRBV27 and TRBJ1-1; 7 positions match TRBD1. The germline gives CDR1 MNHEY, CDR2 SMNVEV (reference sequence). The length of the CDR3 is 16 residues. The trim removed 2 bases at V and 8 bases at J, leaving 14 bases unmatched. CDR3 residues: CASSLRGPPPIGEAFF. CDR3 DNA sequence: TGTGCCAGCAGTTTAAGGGGGCCCCCTCCTATAGGGGAAGCTTTCTTT.

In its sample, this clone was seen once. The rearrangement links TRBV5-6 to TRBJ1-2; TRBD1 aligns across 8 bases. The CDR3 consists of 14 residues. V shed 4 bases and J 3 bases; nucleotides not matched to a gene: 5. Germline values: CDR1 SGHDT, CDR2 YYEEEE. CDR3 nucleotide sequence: TGTGCCAGCAGCCTAGACAGGGGCGACTATGGCTACACCTTC. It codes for CASSLDRGDYGYTF.

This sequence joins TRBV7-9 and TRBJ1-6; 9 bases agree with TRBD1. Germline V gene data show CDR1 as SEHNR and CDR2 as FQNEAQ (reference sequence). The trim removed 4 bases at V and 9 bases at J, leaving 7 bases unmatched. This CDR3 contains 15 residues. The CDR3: CASSSQGQGSSPLHF. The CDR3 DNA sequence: TGTGCCAGCAGCTCCCAAGGACAGGGGAGTTCACCCCTCCACTTT.

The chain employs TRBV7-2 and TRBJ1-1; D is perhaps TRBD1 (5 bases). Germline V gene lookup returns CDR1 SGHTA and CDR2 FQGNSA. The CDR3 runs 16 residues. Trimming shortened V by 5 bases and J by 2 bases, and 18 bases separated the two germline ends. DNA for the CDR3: TGTGCCAGCAGCCCCACAATCCGGACACCTAACACTGAAGCTTTCTTT. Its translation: CASSPTIRTPNTEAFF.

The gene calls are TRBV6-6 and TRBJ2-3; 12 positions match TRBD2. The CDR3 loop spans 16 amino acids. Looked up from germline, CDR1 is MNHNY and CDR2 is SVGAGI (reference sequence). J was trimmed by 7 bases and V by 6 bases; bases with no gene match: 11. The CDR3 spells CASSGASGRARYTQYF. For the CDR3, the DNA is TGTGCCAGCAGCGGGGCTAGCGGGAGGGCACGATATACGCAGTATTTT.

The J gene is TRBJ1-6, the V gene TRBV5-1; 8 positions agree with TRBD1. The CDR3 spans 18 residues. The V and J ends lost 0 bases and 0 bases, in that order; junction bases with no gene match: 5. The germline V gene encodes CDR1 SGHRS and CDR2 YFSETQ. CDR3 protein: CASSLGQGTSSYNSPLHF. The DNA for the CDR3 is TGCGCCAGCAGCTTGGGACAGGGGACCAGCTCCTATAATTCACCCCTCCACTTT.

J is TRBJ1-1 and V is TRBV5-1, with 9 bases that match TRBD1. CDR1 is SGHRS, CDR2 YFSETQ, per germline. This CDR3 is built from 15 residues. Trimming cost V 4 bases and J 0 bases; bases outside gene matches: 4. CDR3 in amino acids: CASSTTGGLNTEAFF. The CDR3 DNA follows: TGCGCCAGCAGCACGACAGGGGGACTGAACACTGAAGCTTTCTTT. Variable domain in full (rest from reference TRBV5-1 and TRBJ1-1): KAGVTQTPRYLIKTRGQQVTLSCSPISGHRSVSWYQQTPGQGLQFLFEYFSETQRNKGNFPGRFSGRQFSNSRSEMNVSTLELGDSALYLCASSTTGGLNTEAFFGQGTRLTVV.

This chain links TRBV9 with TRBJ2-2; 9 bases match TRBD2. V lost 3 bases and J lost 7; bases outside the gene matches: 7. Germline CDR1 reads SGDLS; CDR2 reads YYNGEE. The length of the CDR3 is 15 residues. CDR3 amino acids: CASSAYSGGIGELFF. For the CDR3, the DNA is TGTGCCAGCAGCGCCTATAGCGGGGGAATCGGGGAGCTGTTTTTT.

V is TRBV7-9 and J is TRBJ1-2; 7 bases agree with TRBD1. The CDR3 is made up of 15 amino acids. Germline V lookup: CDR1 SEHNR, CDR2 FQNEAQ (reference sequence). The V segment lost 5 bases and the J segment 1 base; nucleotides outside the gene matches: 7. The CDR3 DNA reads TGTGCCAGCAGCCAGGGGGGAATACTTAACTATGGCTACACCTTC. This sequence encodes CASSQGGILNYGYTF.

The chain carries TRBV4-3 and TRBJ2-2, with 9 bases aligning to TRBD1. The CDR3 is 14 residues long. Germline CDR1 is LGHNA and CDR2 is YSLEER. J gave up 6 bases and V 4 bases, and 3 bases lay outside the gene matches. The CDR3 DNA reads TGCGCCAGCAGCCGTGACAGGGGGTCCGGGGAGCTGTTTTTT. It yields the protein CASSRDRGSGELFF.

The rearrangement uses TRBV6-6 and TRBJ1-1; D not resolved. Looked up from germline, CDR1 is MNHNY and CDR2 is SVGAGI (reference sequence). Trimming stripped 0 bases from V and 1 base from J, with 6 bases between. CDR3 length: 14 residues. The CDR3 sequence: CASSYSSTNTEAFF. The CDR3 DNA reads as TGTGCCAGCAGTTACTCGAGTACGAACACTGAAGCTTTCTTT.

The CDR3 DNA follows: TGTGCCAGCGGCACAGGGGACGGAGAAAAACTGTTTTTT. Translating gives CASGTGDGEKLFF. The rearrangement uses TRBV9 and TRBJ1-4; 7 bases line up with TRBD1. Per germline, CDR1 SGDLS and CDR2 YYNGEE. The CDR3 totals 13 residues. Trimming at V came to 7 bases and at J to 8 bases, leaving 8 bases not matched to a gene.

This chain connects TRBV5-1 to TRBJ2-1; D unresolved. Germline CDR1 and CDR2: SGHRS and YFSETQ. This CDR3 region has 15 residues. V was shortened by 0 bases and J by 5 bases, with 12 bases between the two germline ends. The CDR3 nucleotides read TGCGCCAGCAGCTTGGTTTCGGCAGGAAACAATGAGCAGTTCTTC. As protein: CASSLVSAGNNEQFF. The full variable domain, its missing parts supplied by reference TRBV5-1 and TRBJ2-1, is KAGVTQTPRYLIKTRGQQVTLSCSPISGHRSVSWYQQTPGQGLQFLFEYFSETQRNKGNFPGRFSGRQFSNSRSEMNVSTLELGDSALYLCASSLVSAGNNEQFFGPGTRLTVL.

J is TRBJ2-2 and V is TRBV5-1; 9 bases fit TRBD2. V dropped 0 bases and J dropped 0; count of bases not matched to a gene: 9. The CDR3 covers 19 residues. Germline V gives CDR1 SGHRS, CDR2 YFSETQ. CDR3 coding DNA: TGCGCCAGCAGCTTGGGCCCACTAGCGGGCATCGCGAACACCGGGGAGCTGTTTTTT. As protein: CASSLGPLAGIANTGELFF.

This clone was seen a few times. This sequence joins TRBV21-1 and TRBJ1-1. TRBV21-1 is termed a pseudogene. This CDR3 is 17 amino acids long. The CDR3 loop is CASSKEVNLRLNTEAFF. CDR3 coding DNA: TGTGCCAGCAGCAAAGAAGTTAACCTAAGATTGAACACTGAAGCTTTCTTT.

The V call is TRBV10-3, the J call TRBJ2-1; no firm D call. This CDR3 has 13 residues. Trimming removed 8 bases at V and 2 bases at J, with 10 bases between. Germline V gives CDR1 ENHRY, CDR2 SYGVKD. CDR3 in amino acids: CAIAKSTYNEQFF. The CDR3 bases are TGTGCCATCGCTAAGAGCACCTACAATGAGCAGTTCTTC.

The chain's CDR3 is CASSYVAGGPDLNTEAFF. The CDR3 nucleotides are TGTGCCAGCAGTTACGTCGCTGGGGGCCCAGACTTGAACACTGAAGCTTTCTTT. V gene TRBV6-2 or TRBV6-3 combines with J gene TRBJ1-1; a weak D match, TRBD1 (6 bases). Germline CDR1 MNHEY, CDR2 SVGEGT. This CDR3 spans 18 amino acids. Trimming removed 2 bases at V and 0 bases at J, with 19 bases between.

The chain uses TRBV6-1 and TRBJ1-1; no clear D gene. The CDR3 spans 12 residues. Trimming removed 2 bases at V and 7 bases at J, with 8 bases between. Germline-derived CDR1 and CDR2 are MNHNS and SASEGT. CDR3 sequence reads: CASSENRVEAFF. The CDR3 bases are TGTGCCAGCAGTGAAAACCGAGTTGAAGCTTTCTTT.

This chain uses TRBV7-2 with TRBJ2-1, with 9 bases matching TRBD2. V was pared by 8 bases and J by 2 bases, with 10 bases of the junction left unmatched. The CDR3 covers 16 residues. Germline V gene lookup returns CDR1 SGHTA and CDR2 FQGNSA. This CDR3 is CASGVAGAGTYNEQFF. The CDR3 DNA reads TGTGCCAGCGGCGTAGCGGGAGCGGGGACCTACAATGAGCAGTTCTTC. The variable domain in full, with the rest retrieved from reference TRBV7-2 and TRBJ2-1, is GAGVSQSPSNKVTEKGKDVELRCDPISGHTALYWYRQSLGQGLEFLIYFQGNSAPDKSGLPSDRFSAERTGGSVSTLTIQRTQQEDSAVYLCASGVAGAGTYNEQFFGPGTRLTVL.